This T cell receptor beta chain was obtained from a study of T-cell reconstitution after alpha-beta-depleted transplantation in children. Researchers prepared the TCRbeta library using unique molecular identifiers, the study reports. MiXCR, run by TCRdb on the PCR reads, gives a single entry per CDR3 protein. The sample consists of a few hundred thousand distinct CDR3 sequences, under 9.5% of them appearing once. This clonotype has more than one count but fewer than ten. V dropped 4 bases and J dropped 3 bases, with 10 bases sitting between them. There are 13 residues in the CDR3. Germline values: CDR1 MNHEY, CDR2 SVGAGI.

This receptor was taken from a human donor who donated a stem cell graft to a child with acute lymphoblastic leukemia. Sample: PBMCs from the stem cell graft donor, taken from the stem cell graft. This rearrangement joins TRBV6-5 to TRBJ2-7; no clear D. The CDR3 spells CASSFRTFYEQYF. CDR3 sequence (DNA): TGTGCCAGCAGTTTTAGGACGTTCTACGAGCAGTACTTC.